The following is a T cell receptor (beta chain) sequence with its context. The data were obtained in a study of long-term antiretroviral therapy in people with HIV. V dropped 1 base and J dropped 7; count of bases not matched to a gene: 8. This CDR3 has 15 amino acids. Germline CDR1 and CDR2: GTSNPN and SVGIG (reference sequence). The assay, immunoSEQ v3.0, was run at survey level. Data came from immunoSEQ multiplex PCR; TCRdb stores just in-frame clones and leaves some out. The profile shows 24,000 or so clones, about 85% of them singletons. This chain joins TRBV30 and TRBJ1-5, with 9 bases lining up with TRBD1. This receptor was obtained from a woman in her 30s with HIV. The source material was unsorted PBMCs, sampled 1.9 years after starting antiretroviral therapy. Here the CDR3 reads CAWSEPDRGWQPQHF. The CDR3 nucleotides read TGTGCCTGGAGTGAACCGGACAGGGGTTGGCAGCCCCAGCATTTT.